This note documents a single T cell receptor (beta chain) sequence. No antigen is known for it. This sample was included in a study of CXCR3-negative and CXCR3-positive naive CD8 T cells. The authors gated naive CD8+ T cells as CD45RO-CCR7+CD27+CD95-. Study conclusions and caveats: Much lower diversity was found in memory CD8+ cells, while both naive subsets had comparably high diversity. Relative to CXCR3-negative naive cells, CXCR3-positive naive cells had more hydrophobic TRB CDR3s. Naive subsets expressed similar surface CD5; TRB CDR3 features served to infer TCR strength.

UMI labels and 5' RACE were used to prepare the TRB cDNA libraries. One entry per CDR3 protein, without DNA, is what TCRdb gives after re-calling the 5' RACE reads. The table lists 150,000 or so distinct CDR3 sequences. The receptor's source is a human donor in good health. Some clones in this sample may be carry-over from other donors' samples. Sequencing used naive CXCR3+ CD8+ T cells from blood. Indicated subset: CD45RO-CCR7+CD27+CD95- naive CD8+ T cells expressing CXCR3 (TNR3+).

This CDR3 is CASSQVIQGGPATDEQFF. This chain uses TRBV4-2 with TRBJ2-1; TCRdb returns TRBD1, unconfirmable since there is no DNA. The CDR3 has 18 residues. CDR1 and CDR2 (germline): LGHNA, YNFKEQ.